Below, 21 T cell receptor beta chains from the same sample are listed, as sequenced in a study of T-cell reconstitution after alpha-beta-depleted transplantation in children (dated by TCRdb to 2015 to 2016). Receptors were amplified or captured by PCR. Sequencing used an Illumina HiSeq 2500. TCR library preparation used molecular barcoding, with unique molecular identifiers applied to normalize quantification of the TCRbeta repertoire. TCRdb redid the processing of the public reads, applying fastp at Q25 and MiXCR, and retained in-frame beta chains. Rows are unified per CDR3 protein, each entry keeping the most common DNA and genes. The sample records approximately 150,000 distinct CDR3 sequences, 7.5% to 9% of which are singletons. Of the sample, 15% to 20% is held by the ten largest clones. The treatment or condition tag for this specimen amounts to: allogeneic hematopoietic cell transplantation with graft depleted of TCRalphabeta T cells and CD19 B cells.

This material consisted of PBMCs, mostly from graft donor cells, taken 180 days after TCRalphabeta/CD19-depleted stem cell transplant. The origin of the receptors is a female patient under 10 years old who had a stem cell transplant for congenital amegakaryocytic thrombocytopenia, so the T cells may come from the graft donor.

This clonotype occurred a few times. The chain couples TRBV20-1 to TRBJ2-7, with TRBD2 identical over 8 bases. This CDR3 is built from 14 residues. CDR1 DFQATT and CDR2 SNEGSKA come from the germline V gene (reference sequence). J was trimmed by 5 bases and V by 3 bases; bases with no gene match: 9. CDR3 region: CSARDDGGADEQYF. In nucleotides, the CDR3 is TGCAGTGCTAGGGATGACGGGGGGGCGGACGAGCAGTACTTC.

CDR3 DNA: TGTGCCAGCAGTGCGACGTTGGCTTTCTTT. This encodes CASSATLAFF. The chain carries TRBV6-1 and TRBJ1-1; D not resolved. The CDR3 consists of 10 residues. Trimming shortened V by 4 bases and J by 11 bases, and 8 bases separated the two germline ends. Per the germline V gene, CDR1 is MNHNS and CDR2 is SASEGT.

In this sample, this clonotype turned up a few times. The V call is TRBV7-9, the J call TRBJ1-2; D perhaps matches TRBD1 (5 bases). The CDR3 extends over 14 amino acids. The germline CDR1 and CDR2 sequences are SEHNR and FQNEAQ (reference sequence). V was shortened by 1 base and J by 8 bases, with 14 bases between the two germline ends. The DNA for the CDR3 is TGTGCCAGCAGCTTAGGTCGTCGGGGGAGAGGCTACACCTTC. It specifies CASSLGRRGRGYTF.

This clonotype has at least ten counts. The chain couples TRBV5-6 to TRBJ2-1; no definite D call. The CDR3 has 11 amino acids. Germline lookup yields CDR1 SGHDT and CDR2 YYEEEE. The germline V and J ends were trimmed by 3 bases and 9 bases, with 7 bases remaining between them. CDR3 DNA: TGTGCCAGCAGCTCACTTATTGAGCAGTTCTTC. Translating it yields CASSSLIEQFF.

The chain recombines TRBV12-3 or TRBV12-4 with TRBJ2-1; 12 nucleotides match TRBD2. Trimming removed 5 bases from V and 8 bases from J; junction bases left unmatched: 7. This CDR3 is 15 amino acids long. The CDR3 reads CASSPSGGAVYEQFF. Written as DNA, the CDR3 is TGTGCCAGCAGTCCTAGCGGGGGGGCCGTGTATGAGCAGTTCTTC.

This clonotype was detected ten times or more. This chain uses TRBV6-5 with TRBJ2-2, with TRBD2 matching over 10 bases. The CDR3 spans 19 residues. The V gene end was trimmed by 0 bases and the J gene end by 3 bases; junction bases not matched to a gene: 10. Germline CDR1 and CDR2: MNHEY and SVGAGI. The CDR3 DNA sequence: TGTGCCAGCAGTTACTCGGACAGGGTCGGACTAGCGGACACCGGGGAGCTGTTTTTT. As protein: CASSYSDRVGLADTGELFF.

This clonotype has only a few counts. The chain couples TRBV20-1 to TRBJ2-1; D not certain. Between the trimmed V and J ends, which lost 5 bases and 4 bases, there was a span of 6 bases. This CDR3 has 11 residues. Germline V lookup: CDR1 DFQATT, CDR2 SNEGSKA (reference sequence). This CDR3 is CSADWYNEQFF. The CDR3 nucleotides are TGCAGTGCTGATTGGTACAATGAGCAGTTCTTC.

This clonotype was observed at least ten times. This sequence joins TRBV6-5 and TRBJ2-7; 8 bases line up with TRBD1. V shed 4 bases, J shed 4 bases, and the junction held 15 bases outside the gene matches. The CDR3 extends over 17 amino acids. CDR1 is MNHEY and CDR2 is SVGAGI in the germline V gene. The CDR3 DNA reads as TGTGCCAGCAGTTCCTTCCGGGTTCCTACAGGGGGGTACGAGCAGTACTTC. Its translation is CASSSFRVPTGGYEQYF.

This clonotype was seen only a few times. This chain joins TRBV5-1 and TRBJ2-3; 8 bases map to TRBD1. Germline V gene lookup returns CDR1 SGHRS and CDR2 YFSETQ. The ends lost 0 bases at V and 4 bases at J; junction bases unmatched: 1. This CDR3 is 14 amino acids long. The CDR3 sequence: CASSLGTGPDTQYF. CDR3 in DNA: TGCGCCAGCAGCTTGGGGACAGGGCCAGATACGCAGTATTTT.

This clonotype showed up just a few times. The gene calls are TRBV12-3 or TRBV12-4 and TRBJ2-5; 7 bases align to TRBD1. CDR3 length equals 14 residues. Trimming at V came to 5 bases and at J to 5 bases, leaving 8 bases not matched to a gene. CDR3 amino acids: CASSLTGVGETQYF. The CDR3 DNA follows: TGTGCCAGCAGTCTAACAGGGGTCGGGGAGACCCAGTACTTC.

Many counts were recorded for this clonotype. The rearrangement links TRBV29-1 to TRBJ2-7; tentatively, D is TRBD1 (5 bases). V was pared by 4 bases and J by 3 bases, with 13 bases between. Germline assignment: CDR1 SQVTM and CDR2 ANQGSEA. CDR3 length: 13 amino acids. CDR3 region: CSVGILGDYEQYF. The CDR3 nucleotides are TGCAGCGTTGGGATTCTAGGGGACTACGAGCAGTACTTC.

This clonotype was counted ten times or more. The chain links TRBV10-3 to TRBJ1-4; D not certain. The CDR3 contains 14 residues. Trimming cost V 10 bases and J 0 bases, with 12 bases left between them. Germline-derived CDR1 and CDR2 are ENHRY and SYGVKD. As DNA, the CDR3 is TGTGCCACCCGTGGGAAGGCAACTAATGAAAAACTGTTTTTT. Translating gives CATRGKATNEKLFF.

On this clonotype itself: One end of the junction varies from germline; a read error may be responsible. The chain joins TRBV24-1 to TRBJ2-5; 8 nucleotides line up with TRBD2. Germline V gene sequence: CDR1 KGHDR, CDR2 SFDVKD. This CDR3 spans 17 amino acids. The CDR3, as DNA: TGTGCCACCAGTGGGGCCGCACTAGCGGACTTCCAAGAGACCCGGTACTTC. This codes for CATSGAALADFQETRYF.

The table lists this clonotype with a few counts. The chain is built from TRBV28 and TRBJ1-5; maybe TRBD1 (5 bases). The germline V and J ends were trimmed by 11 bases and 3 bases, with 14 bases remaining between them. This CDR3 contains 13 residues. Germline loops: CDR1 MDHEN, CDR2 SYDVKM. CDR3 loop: CAAGGVNNQPQHF. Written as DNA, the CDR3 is TGTGCCGCGGGGGGGGTGAACAATCAGCCCCAGCATTTT.

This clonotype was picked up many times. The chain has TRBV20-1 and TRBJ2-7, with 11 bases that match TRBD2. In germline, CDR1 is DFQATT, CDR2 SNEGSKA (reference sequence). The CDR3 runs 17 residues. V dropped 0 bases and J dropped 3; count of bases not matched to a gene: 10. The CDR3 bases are TGCAGTGCTAGAGATGTGTCTAGCGGGGGGTTCTACTACGAGCAGTACTTC. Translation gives CSARDVSSGGFYYEQYF.

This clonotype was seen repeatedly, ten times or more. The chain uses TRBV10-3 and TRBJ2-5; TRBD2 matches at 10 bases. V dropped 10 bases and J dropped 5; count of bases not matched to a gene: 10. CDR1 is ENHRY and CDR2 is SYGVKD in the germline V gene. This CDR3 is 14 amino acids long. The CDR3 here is CATSVAGGFETQYF. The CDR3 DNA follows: TGTGCCACCTCGGTAGCGGGAGGTTTTGAGACCCAGTACTTC.

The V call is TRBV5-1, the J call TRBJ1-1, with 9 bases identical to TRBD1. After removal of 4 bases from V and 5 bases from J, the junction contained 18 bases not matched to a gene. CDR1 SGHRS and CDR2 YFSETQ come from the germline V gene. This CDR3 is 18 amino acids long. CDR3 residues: CASSRLYRGRPAGTEAFF. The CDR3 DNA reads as TGCGCCAGCAGCCGACTATACAGGGGGCGCCCGGCCGGGACTGAAGCTTTCTTT.

The CDR3 sequence: CASRSMGRNEQFF. The CDR3 DNA sequence: TGTGCCAGCAGGTCCATGGGTAGGAATGAGCAGTTCTTC. The V gene is TRBV12-3 or TRBV12-4, the J gene TRBJ2-1; D is unresolved. The CDR3 extends over 13 amino acids. V dropped 6 bases and J dropped 7 bases, with 13 bases sitting between them.

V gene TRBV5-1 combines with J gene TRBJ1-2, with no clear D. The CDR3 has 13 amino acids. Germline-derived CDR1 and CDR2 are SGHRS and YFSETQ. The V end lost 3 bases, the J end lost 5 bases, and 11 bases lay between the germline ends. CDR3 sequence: CASSSGVFYGYTF. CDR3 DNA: TGCGCCAGCAGCTCGGGTGTTTTTTATGGCTACACCTTC.

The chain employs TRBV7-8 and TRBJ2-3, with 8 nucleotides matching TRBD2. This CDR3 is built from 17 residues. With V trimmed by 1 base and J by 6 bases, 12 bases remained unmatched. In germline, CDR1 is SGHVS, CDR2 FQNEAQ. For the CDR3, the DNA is TGTGCCAGCAGCTTAGTGGCGGGAGGACTCTCTGCGGATACGCAGTATTTT. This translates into CASSLVAGGLSADTQYF.

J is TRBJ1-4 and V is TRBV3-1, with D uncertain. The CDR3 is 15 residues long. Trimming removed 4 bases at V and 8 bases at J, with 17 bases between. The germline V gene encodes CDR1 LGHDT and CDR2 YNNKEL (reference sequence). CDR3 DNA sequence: TGTGCCAGCAGCCCCCTTACCCCTGTCGGAGAAAAACTGTTTTTT. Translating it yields CASSPLTPVGEKLFF.